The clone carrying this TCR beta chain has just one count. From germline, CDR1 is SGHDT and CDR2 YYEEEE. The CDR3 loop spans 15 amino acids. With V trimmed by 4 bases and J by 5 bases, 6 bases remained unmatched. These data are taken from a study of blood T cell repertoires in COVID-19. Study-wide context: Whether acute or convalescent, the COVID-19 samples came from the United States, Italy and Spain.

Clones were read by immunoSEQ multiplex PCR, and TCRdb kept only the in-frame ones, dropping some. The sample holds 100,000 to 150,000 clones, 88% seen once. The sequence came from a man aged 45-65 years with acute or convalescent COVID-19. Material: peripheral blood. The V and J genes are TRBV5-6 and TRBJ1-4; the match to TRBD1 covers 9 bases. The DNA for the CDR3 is TGTGCCAGCAGCCCGGCCGGGACAGGGAATGAAAAACTGTTTTTT. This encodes CASSPAGTGNEKLFF. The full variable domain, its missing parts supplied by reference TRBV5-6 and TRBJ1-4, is DAGVTQSPTHLIKTRGQQVTLRCSPKSGHDTVSWYQQALGQGPQFIFQYYEEEERQRGNFPDRFSGHQFPNYSSELNVNALLLGDSALYLCASSPAGTGNEKLFFGSGTQLSVL.